This T cell receptor beta chain was retrieved from a study of a mutant IDH1 vaccine in newly diagnosed glioma. The study, taken as a whole, reports: The authors found pseudoprogression apparently unrelated to changes in top peripheral T cell clonotypes.

Measured with immunoSEQ multiplex PCR; TCRdb has only the in-frame clones, and not every one. In the table there are around 26,000 clones, 60% to 75% of which are singletons. Time point: week 11, during vaccination. Mutant IDH1 20-mer peptide, at 300 ug, made up each vaccine dose, with topical imiquimod. Points on this clone: Its target is unknown.

Germline CDR1 is MNHEY and CDR2 is SMNVEV (reference sequence). V was cut by 3 bases and J by 1 base, with 15 bases left in between. The CDR3 is 17 amino acids. Sequencing was performed on peripheral blood mononuclear cells (PBMCs), taken from a glioma patient whose treatment included an IDH1 peptide vaccine. The chain carries TRBV27 and TRBJ2-2; D may correspond to TRBD1 or TRBD2 (6 bases each). This clonotype was sampled from a young man with glioma. Some clones in this sample may be carry-over from other donors' samples. CDR3 in DNA: TGTGCCAGCAGTTTTACGTGGGGGGCAGGGAACACCGGGGAGCTGTTTTTT. Translating it yields CASSFTWGAGNTGELFF.